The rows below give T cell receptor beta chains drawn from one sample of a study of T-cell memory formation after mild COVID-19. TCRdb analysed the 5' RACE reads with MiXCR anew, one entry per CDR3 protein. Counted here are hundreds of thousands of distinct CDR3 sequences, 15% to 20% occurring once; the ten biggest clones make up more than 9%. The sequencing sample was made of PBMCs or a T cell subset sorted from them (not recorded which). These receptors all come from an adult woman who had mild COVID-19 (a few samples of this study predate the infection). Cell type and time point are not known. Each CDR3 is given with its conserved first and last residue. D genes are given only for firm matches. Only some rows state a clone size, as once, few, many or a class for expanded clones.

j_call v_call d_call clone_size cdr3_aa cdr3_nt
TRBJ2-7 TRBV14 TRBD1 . CASSLVPGQLYEQYF TGTGCCAGCAGCCTCGTCCCGGGACAGCTGTACGAGCAGTACTTC
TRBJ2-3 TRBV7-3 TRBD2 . CASSLYGGAIDTQYF TGTGCCAGCAGCTTATACGGGGGGGCCATAGATACGCAGTATTTT
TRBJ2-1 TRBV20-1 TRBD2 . CSARSGRWNNEQFF TGCAGTGCTAGAAGCGGGAGGTGGAACAATGAGCAGTTCTTC
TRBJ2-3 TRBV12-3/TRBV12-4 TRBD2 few CASNPGGGPRDTQYF TGTGCCAGCAACCCTGGCGGGGGGCCTAGAGATACGCAGTATTTT
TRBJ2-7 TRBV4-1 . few CASSQRIGLQDEQYF TGCGCCAGCAGCCAACGTATAGGATTACAGGACGAGCAGTACTTC
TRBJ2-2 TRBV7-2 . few CASSLSGPTNTGELFF TGTGCCAGCAGCTTATCCGGGCCTACGAACACCGGGGAGCTGTTTTTT
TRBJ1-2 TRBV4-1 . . CASSQDELYGYTF TGCGCCAGCAGCCAAGACGAGCTTTATGGCTACACCTTC
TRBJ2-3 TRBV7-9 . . CASSRGWGGDTQYF TGTGCCAGCAGCCGAGGATGGGGTGGAGATACGCAGTATTTT
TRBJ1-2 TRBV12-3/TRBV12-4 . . CASSPDRSGYTF TGTGCCAGCAGCCCAGACAGGAGTGGCTACACCTTC
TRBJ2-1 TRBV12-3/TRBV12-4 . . CASSFAGTKYNEQFF TGTGCCAGCAGTTTTGCGGGGACGAAGTACAATGAGCAGTTCTTC
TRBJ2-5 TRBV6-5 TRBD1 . CASSYGTAYQETQYF TGTGCCAGCAGTTATGGGACAGCGTACCAAGAGACCCAGTACTTC
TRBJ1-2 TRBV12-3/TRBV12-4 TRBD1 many CASTSTRQGRGYGYTF TGTGCCAGCACCAGTACCAGACAGGGGAGAGGGTATGGCTACACCTTC
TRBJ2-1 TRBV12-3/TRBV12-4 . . CASSPGKGRSGEQFF TGTGCCAGCAGCCCCGGGAAGGGCCGATCGGGTGAGCAGTTCTTC
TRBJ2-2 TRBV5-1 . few CASSFRAVTGELFF TGCGCCAGCAGCTTTAGGGCGGTCACCGGGGAGCTGTTTTTT
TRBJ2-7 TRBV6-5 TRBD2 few CASSYSRLAGEYEQYF TGTGCCAGCAGTTACTCGCGACTAGCGGGAGAGTACGAGCAGTACTTC
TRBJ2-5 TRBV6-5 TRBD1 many CASKTGGLETQYF TGTGCCAGCAAGACAGGGGGCTTGGAGACCCAGTACTTC
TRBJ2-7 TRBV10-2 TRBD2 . CASATGLAGVGEQYF TGCGCCAGCGCAACGGGACTAGCGGGAGTAGGCGAGCAGTACTTC
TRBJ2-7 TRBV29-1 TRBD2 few CSVEGLGAGGYEQYF TGCAGCGTTGAAGGTTTGGGCGCGGGAGGATACGAGCAGTACTTC
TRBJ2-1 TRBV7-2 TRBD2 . CASSALAGGEDEQFF TGTGCCAGCAGCGCCCTAGCGGGAGGGGAGGATGAGCAGTTCTTC
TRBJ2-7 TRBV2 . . CASSGGTAAYEQYF TGTGCCAGCAGTGGAGGGACGGCGGCCTACGAGCAGTACTTC
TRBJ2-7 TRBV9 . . CASSPGTLPGGEQYF TGTGCCAGCAGCCCCGGTACCCTCCCCGGTGGCGAGCAGTACTTC
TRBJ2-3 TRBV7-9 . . CASSPPPASSYTDTQYF TGTGCCAGCAGCCCTCCCCCGGCTAGCAGTTACACAGATACGCAGTATTTT
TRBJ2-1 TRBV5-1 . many CASSLVGGSYNEQFF TGTGCCAGCAGCTTGGTCGGCGGATCCTACAATGAGCAGTTCTTC
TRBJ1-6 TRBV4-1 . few CASSQEDSRNSPLHF TGCGCCAGCAGCCAAGAGGACAGCAGAAATTCACCCCTCCACTTT
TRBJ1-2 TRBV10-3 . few CAISESGMNYGYTF TGTGCCATCAGTGAGTCAGGGATGAACTATGGCTACACCTTC
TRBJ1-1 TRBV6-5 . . CASSSTIGGLKNTEAFF TGTGCCAGCAGTTCCACTATTGGAGGTTTAAAGAACACTGAAGCTTTCTTT
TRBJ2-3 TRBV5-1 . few CASSLWGWTDDVDTQYF TGCGCCAGCAGCTTGTGGGGGTGGACAGACGATGTAGATACGCAGTATTTT
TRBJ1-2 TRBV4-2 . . CASSQSYRFSNYGYTF TGTGCCAGCAGCCAATCTTACAGGTTTTCCAACTATGGCTACACCTTC
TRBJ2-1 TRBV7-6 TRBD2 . CASSFSGTSSYNEQFF TGTGCCAGCAGCTTCTCCGGGACTAGCTCCTACAATGAGCAGTTCTTC
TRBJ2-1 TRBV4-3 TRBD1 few CASSQDKPRGSGNEQFF TGCGCCAGCAGCCAAGATAAACCCAGGGGGAGTGGCAATGAGCAGTTCTTC
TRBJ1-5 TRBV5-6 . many CASSLAKEQRYSNQPQHF TGTGCCAGCAGCTTGGCCAAAGAACAGAGATATAGCAATCAGCCCCAGCATTTT
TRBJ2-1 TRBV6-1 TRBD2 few CASRRTEGRALNEQFF TGTGCCAGCAGGAGGACTGAGGGGAGGGCCTTAAATGAGCAGTTCTTC
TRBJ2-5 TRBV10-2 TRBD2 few CASKRGVVETQYF TGCGCCAGCAAGCGGGGGGTTGTGGAGACCCAGTACTTC
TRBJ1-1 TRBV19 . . CASSEFGFEAFF TGTGCCAGTAGTGAATTTGGATTTGAAGCTTTCTTT
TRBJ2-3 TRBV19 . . CASKERGTDTQYF TGTGCCAGTAAGGAGCGGGGCACAGATACGCAGTATTTT
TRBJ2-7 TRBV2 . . CASSEERTYEQYF TGTGCCAGCAGTGAAGAAAGGACTTACGAGCAGTACTTC
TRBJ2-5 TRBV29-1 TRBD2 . CSVEFGRAQETQYF TGCAGCGTTGAGTTCGGGAGGGCACAAGAGACCCAGTACTTC
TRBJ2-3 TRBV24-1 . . CATSAGNPTDTQYF TGTGCCACCAGCGCAGGTAATCCTACAGATACGCAGTATTTT
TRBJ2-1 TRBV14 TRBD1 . CASSRVGTGEDEQFF TGTGCCAGCAGCCGCGTAGGGACAGGGGAGGATGAGCAGTTCTTC
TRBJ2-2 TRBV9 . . CASSGVPGVATGELFF TGTGCCAGCAGCGGGGTACCAGGGGTTGCCACCGGGGAGCTGTTTTTT
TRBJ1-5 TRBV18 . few CASSPSREGGQPQHF TGTGCCAGCTCACCCTCTCGGGAAGGCGGGCAGCCCCAGCATTTT
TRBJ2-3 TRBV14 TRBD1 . CASSQGQGFTDTQYF TGTGCCAGCAGCCAAGGACAGGGGTTCACAGATACGCAGTATTTT
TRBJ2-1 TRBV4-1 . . CASSQATGAFYNEQFF TGCGCCAGCAGCCAAGCAACGGGGGCCTTTTACAATGAGCAGTTCTTC
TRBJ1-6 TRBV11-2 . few CASSLWGGNSPLHF TGTGCCAGCAGCTTATGGGGGGGGAATTCACCCCTCCACTTT
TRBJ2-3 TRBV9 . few CASSVQGAHVDTQYF TGTGCCAGCAGCGTTCAAGGGGCACACGTGGATACGCAGTATTTT
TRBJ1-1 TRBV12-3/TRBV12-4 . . CASSHTGYTEAFF TGTGCCAGCAGCCATACAGGTTACACTGAAGCTTTCTTT
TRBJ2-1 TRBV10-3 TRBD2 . CAIRKTSGREDEQFF TGTGCCATCAGGAAGACTAGCGGGAGAGAAGATGAGCAGTTCTTC